The 20 T cell receptor beta chains below come from one sample, sequenced in a study of cytomegalovirus exposure and HLA in healthy donors (dated by TCRdb to the late 2010s). Libraries were made using the immunoSEQ multiplex PCR assay. The multiplex PCR relied on a mix of 60 forward primers for TCR Vbeta segments and 13 reverse primers for TCR Jbeta segments. TCRdb limited this immuneACCESS table to in-frame rearrangements with V and J called. A share of clones is missing; checked studies link under half to unresolved V genes, and the rest is unexplained. Present in this sample are about 120,000 clones, around 80% of which were seen just once. Roughly 1.5% of the sample is in the top ten clones. The sample comprised PBMCs. The receptors here all came from a woman between 18 and 29 years old in good health and CMV-seronegative.

The chain couples TRBV23-1 to TRBJ2-1; TRBD2 aligns across 11 bases. TRBV23-1 is an ORF, and what it does is uncertain. This CDR3 contains 16 residues. J was trimmed by 0 bases and V by 6 bases; bases with no gene match: 4. In nucleotides, the CDR3 is TGCGCCAGCAGCGGGACTAGCGGAGCCTCCTACAATGAGCAGTTCTTC. Its protein is CASSGTSGASYNEQFF.

This chain uses TRBV7-2 with TRBJ1-4; 9 nucleotides match TRBD1. V shed 5 bases and J 4 bases; nucleotides not matched to a gene: 2. The CDR3 is 14 amino acids. Germline V lookup: CDR1 SGHTA, CDR2 FQGNSA. As DNA, the CDR3 is TGTGCCAGCAGCGTGGACAGGGGTAATGAAAAACTGTTTTTT. This codes for CASSVDRGNEKLFF.

This clone was detected once. The chain links TRBV7-8 to TRBJ1-5; 9 nucleotides align to TRBD1. The V segment lost 4 bases and the J segment 4 bases; nucleotides outside the gene matches: 5. The CDR3 spans 15 residues. Looked up from germline, CDR1 is SGHVS and CDR2 is FQNEAQ. This CDR3 reads CASSSRDRVNQPQHF. Written as DNA, the CDR3 is TGTGCCAGCAGCTCCCGGGACAGGGTTAATCAGCCCCAGCATTTT.

The chain has TRBV5-1 and TRBJ2-1; 9 nucleotides line up with TRBD2. Germline CDR1 is SGHRS and CDR2 is YFSETQ. The CDR3 sequence is 16 residues long. The J segment lost 6 bases and the V segment lost 2 bases, leaving 9 bases of the junction unmatched. The CDR3 sequence: CASSFVAGALGNEQFF. DNA of the CDR3: TGCGCCAGCAGCTTCGTAGCGGGGGCTCTGGGCAATGAGCAGTTCTTC. Using reference TRBV5-1 and TRBJ2-1 for the parts outside the CDR3, the full variable domain is KAGVTQTPRYLIKTRGQQVTLSCSPISGHRSVSWYQQTPGQGLQFLFEYFSETQRNKGNFPGRFSGRQFSNSRSEMNVSTLELGDSALYLCASSFVAGALGNEQFFGPGTRLTVL.

The J gene is TRBJ2-7, the V gene TRBV4-3, with a weak D call TRBD1 (7 bases). V was cut by 4 bases and J by 5 bases, with 18 bases left in between. Germline assignment: CDR1 LGHNA and CDR2 YSLEER. The CDR3 contains 15 residues. The CDR3 sequence: CASSPRPEGADEQYF. The CDR3 DNA reads as TGCGCCAGCAGCCCCCGCCCGGAGGGGGCGGACGAGCAGTACTTC.

The chain recombines TRBV15 with TRBJ1-2, with D possibly matching TRBD1 (6 bases). Germline assignment: CDR1 LNHNV and CDR2 YYDKDF (reference sequence). The CDR3 has 17 residues. Trimming stripped 0 bases from V and 6 bases from J, with 20 bases between. The CDR3 DNA sequence: TGTGCCACCAGCAGAGAGGGACAAGCCGGGACGGGCAATGGCTACACCTTC. This encodes CATSREGQAGTGNGYTF.

The chain has TRBV9 and TRBJ2-1, with 12 bases that match TRBD2. The V gene's germline CDR1 is SGDLS and CDR2 YYNGEE. This CDR3 has 18 amino acids. The trim removed 2 bases at V and 3 bases at J, leaving 9 bases unmatched. CDR3 coding DNA: TGTGCCAGCAGCGTCGCCCTACTAGCGGGAGGCCACTACAATGAGCAGTTCTTC. It encodes CASSVALLAGGHYNEQFF.

The chain combines TRBV7-9 with TRBJ2-5, with 9 bases fitting TRBD2. V trimming: 3 bases; J trimming: 4 bases; junction bases outside the gene matches: 9. This CDR3 has 16 residues. Germline V gene lookup returns CDR1 SEHNR and CDR2 FQNEAQ (reference sequence). CDR3 loop: CASSFSRTTSGETQYF. Here the CDR3 DNA reads TGTGCCAGCAGCTTTTCCCGCACGACTAGCGGAGAGACCCAGTACTTC.

The chain combines TRBV6-1 with TRBJ1-6; perhaps TRBD1 as D (6 bases). Germline CDR1 and CDR2: MNHNS and SASEGT. V shed 8 bases and J shed 7 bases, with 12 bases lying between them. The CDR3 is 13 residues long. Here the CDR3 DNA reads TGTGCCAGCCGGGAGGGGGGAAATTCACCCCTCCACTTT. It specifies CASREGGNSPLHF.

This clone was seen more than once but under ten times. The chain has TRBV5-4 and TRBJ1-1; no clear D. There are 13 residues in the CDR3. Trimming shortened V by 0 bases and J by 3 bases, and 6 bases separated the two germline ends. Germline assignment: CDR1 SGHNT and CDR2 YYREEE (reference sequence). DNA for the CDR3: TGTGCCAGCAGCTTGGCCAGTTACACTGAAGCTTTCTTT. Translated: CASSLASYTEAFF.

This sequence joins TRBV5-1 and TRBJ1-1; D ambiguous. Deletions cut 4 bases from V and 0 bases from J, with 7 bases between. The CDR3 loop spans 13 amino acids. Germline lookup yields CDR1 SGHRS and CDR2 YFSETQ. This CDR3 is CASSTLMNTEAFF. The CDR3, as DNA: TGCGCCAGCAGCACTTTAATGAACACTGAAGCTTTCTTT.

The gene calls are TRBV5-6 and TRBJ1-1; the D gene is possibly TRBD1 (5 bases). Germline V gene lookup returns CDR1 SGHDT and CDR2 YYEEEE. This CDR3 contains 14 residues. V was clipped by 4 bases and J by 5 bases, with 15 bases between them. The CDR3 is CASSLSFGGTEAFF. The CDR3 DNA follows: TGTGCCAGCAGCCTCAGTTTCGGGGGGACTGAAGCTTTCTTT.

This chain joins TRBV9 and TRBJ1-2; 8 bases are shared with TRBD1. CDR3 length: 13 residues. V gave up 6 bases and J gave up 4 bases; unmatched junction bases: 5. CDR1 is SGDLS and CDR2 is YYNGEE in the germline V gene. The CDR3 region has the DNA TGTGCCAGCAACAGGGGGGAGGGCTATGGCTACACCTTC. Translation: CASNRGEGYGYTF.

The chain links TRBV29-1 to TRBJ2-1; D may be TRBD2 (6 bases). This CDR3 contains 14 residues. V was trimmed by 6 bases and J by 7 bases, leaving 19 bases between them. CDR1 is SQVTM and CDR2 is ANQGSEA in the germline V gene. CDR3 region: CSVGVSWGLNEQFF. Written as DNA, the CDR3 is TGCAGCGTGGGGGTATCTTGGGGACTTAATGAGCAGTTCTTC.

This clone was seen a few times. The V call is TRBV19, the J call TRBJ1-2; 7 bases align to TRBD1. V was pared by 5 bases and J by 6 bases, with 6 bases of the junction left unmatched. Germline V gene lookup returns CDR1 LNHDA and CDR2 SQIVND (reference sequence). The CDR3 consists of 13 residues. The CDR3 coding sequence is TGTGCCAGTAGTCCACAGGGGATCCATGGCTACACCTTC. Translated, it gives CASSPQGIHGYTF.

This clone occurred once. The V and J genes are TRBV18 and TRBJ2-3, with 11 bases fitting TRBD2. The V and J ends lost 3 bases and 3 bases, in that order; junction bases with no gene match: 2. CDR1 is KGHSH and CDR2 is LQKENI in the germline V gene. The CDR3 is 15 amino acids. CDR3 nucleotides: TGTGCCAGCTCACCTCGACTAGCGGGGACAGATACGCAGTATTTT. Translated, it gives CASSPRLAGTDTQYF.

The chain has TRBV10-1 and TRBJ2-1; D not certain. This CDR3 contains 14 residues. The germline V gene encodes CDR1 WNHNN and CDR2 SYGVQD (reference sequence). Between the trimmed V and J ends, which lost 3 bases and 5 bases, there was a span of 11 bases. CDR3 in DNA: TGCGCCAGCAGTGACGGGTGGCCAGACAATGAGCAGTTCTTC. Protein product: CASSDGWPDNEQFF.

The chain's CDR3 is CASSLRGEGTEAFF. The CDR3 DNA sequence: TGTGCCAGCAGTTTGCGGGGAGAGGGCACTGAAGCTTTCTTT. This chain links TRBV28 with TRBJ1-1; D remains unclear. Germline CDR1 is MDHEN and CDR2 is SYDVKM. Between the trimmed V and J ends, which lost 3 bases and 4 bases, there was a span of 12 bases. The CDR3 has 14 amino acids.

V and J are TRBV1 and TRBJ2-3; the D segment call TRBD1 is taken from the table without a DNA check. TRBV1 is a recognized pseudogene. The CDR3 is 15 residues long. CDR3: CTSSPAGGRKVTQYF. For the CDR3, the DNA is TGCACCAGCAGCCCCGCAGGGGGAAGGAAGGTTACGCAGTATTTT.

The V and J genes are TRBV14 and TRBJ1-3; TRBD1 might be the D (5 bases). Germline values: CDR1 SGHDN, CDR2 FVKESK. Trimming left V 0 bases short and J 5 bases short, with 11 bases between. The length of the CDR3 is 15 residues. The CDR3 DNA sequence: TGTGCCAGCAGCCAAGATGGACGGGGGAGAAACACCATATATTTT. This gives the protein CASSQDGRGRNTIYF.